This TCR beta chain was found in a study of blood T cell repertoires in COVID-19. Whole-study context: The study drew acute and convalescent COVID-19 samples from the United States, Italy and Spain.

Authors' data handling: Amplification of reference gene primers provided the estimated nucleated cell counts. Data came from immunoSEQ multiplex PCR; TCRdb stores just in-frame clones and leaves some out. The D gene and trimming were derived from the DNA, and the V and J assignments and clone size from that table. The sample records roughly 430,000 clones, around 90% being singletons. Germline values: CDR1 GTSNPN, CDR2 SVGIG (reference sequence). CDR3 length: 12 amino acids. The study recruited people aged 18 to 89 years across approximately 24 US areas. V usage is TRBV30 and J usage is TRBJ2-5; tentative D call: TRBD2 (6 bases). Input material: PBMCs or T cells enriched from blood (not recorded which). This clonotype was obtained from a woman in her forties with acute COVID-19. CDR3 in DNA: TGTATCGCGGGGCGGTCCCAAGAGACCCAGTACTTC. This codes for CIAGRSQETQYF.